Only a few counts were recorded for the clone carrying this T cell receptor beta chain. Its antigen is undetermined. 5'RACE with constant-segment primers built TCRalpha and TCRbeta cDNA libraries with UMIs. One entry per CDR3 protein, called by TCRdb with MiXCR from the 5' RACE reads. The table includes 350,000 to 400,000 distinct CDR3 sequences, roughly 21% detected once. This CDR3 contains 14 residues. V lost 1 base, J lost 4 bases, and 9 bases lay in between. CDR1 SGHRS and CDR2 YFSETQ come from the germline V gene. The data stem from a study of T-cell memory formation after mild COVID-19. Study-wide points: Whether day 37 second-wave clones are SARS-CoV-2-specific was not confirmed. Researchers found some responding clones in pre-infection memory, a sign that cross-reactive memory joined.

V gene TRBV5-1 combines with J gene TRBJ1-5; D unresolved. What was sequenced was PBMCs or a T cell subset sorted from them (not recorded which). This sequence was found in an adult woman who had mild COVID-19 (a few samples of this study predate the infection). Cell type and time point are not known. The CDR3 nucleotides are TGCGCCAGCAGCTTGAAACCGGGTAATCAGCCCCAGCATTTT. Encoded protein: CASSLKPGNQPQHF.